Detailed here is one T cell receptor beta chain. Antigen unknown. The CDR3 extends over 12 amino acids. The junction had 3 bases not matched to a gene; V was cut back by 3 bases and J by 8 bases. Germline CDR1 reads MGHDK; CDR2 reads SYGVNS. Primers for the PCR totalled 60 Vbeta and 13 Jbeta. Sequenced by immunoSEQ multiplex PCR; TCRdb stores in-frame clones only, minus some. The sample holds under 110,000 clones, around 71% seen once. The data derive from a study of cytomegalovirus exposure and HLA in healthy donors. Study summary: An early release of data contained tens of millions of unique TCRs, which came from HLA-typed donors. Study-wide points: The authors later linked a missense DCLRE1C variant to TCR beta V- and J-gene trimming. In a later analysis, HLA-associated beta chains showed higher expansion and lower generation probabilities than comparable chains.

The V gene is TRBV25-1, the J gene TRBJ1-2; TRBD1 aligns across 7 bases. This clonotype was sampled from a boy younger than 18 in good health and CMV-seronegative. Sequenced input: PBMCs. The CDR3 DNA sequence: TGTGCCAGCAGTGAGACAGGGAACGGCTACACCTTC. It is translated as CASSETGNGYTF.